This passage covers 30 T cell receptor beta chains from one sample sequenced in a study of blood T cell repertoires in COVID-19. Sequenced by immunoSEQ multiplex PCR; TCRdb stores in-frame clones only, minus some. The sample lists 150,000 to 200,000 clones; 80% to 90% were seen once. Sequencing was performed on peripheral blood. All receptors derive from a man aged 18 to 30 with active or convalescent COVID-19.

The chain uses TRBV25-1 and TRBJ1-2, with 9 bases identical to TRBD1. The CDR3 is 13 residues long. Germline-derived CDR1 and CDR2 are MGHDK and SYGVNS. After removal of 6 bases from V and 3 bases from J, the junction contained 2 bases not matched to a gene. The CDR3 DNA reads TGTGCCAGCAGAACAGGGGGCGACTATGGCTACACCTTC. This encodes CASRTGGDYGYTF.

The rearrangement links TRBV7-9 to TRBJ1-1; D call uncertain. The CDR3 runs to 11 residues. Germline CDR1 is SEHNR and CDR2 is FQNEAQ (reference sequence). V lost 7 bases, J lost 5 bases, and 8 bases lay in between. The CDR3 bases are TGTGCCAGCACCCAAAATACTGAAGCTTTCTTT. Amino acid sequence: CASTQNTEAFF. Complete variable domain (other parts from reference TRBV7-9 and TRBJ1-1): DTGVSQNPRHKITKRGQNVTFRCDPISEHNRLYWYRQTLGQGPEFLTYFQNEAQLEKSRLLSDRFSAERPKGSFSTLEIQRTEQGDSAMYLCASTQNTEAFFGQGTRLTVV.

This chain links TRBV10-2 with TRBJ1-1; D is undetermined. This CDR3 has 14 amino acids. Germline values: CDR1 WSHSY, CDR2 SAAADI. Deletions cut 7 bases from V and 4 bases from J, with 16 bases between. The CDR3 DNA is TGCGCCAGCAACGGACTTGTGCGCGGCACTGAAGCTTTCTTT. Encoded protein: CASNGLVRGTEAFF.

The chain is built from TRBV2 and TRBJ2-3; 8 bases are a match to TRBD1. From germline, CDR1 is SNHLY and CDR2 FYNNEI. J gave up 0 bases and V 8 bases, and 4 bases lay outside the gene matches. The CDR3 sequence is 14 residues long. The CDR3: CASPGTGSTDTQYF. CDR3 nucleotide sequence: TGTGCCAGCCCCGGGACAGGAAGCACAGATACGCAGTATTTT.

The chain combines TRBV12-1 with TRBJ1-1; TRBD1 was called by the table and not checked on the DNA. TRBV12-1 is described as a pseudogene. This CDR3 has 18 amino acids. Here the CDR3 DNA reads TGTGCCAGCAGCTACGACTGGACAGGGGGCGGCATGAACACTGAAGCTTTCTTT. Protein product: CASSYDWTGGGMNTEAFF.

The chain links TRBV18 to TRBJ1-5; TRBD1 might be the D (6 bases). The V gene's germline CDR1 is KGHSH and CDR2 LQKENI. V was pared by 4 bases and J by 4 bases, with 11 bases between. The CDR3 is made up of 14 amino acids. The CDR3 reads CASSQGQRNQPQHF. CDR3 in DNA: TGTGCCAGCTCACAAGGACAGAGAAATCAGCCCCAGCATTTT.

This chain uses TRBV27 with TRBJ1-1, with TRBD1 identical over 9 bases. V gave up 2 bases and J gave up 6 bases; unmatched junction bases: 10. The CDR3 has 16 amino acids. Per the germline V gene, CDR1 is MNHEY and CDR2 is SMNVEV (reference sequence). The DNA of the CDR3 is TGTGCCAGCAGTTTAACCGGGACAGGGCTATGGTCTGAAGCTTTCTTT. It encodes CASSLTGTGLWSEAFF.

This chain links TRBV7-9 with TRBJ2-4; TRBD1 aligns across 7 bases. Trimming at V came to 0 bases and at J to 3 bases, leaving 5 bases not matched to a gene. The CDR3 covers 16 residues. Germline lookup yields CDR1 SEHNR and CDR2 FQNEAQ (reference sequence). CDR3 coding DNA: TGTGCCAGCAGCTTAGCTCTGGGGACAGACAAAAACATTCAGTACTTC. It codes for CASSLALGTDKNIQYF.

In DNA, the CDR3 is TGTGCCAGCAGTTGGATCCTGGAGAATTCACCCCTCCACTTT. It codes for CASSWILENSPLHF. This chain links TRBV27 with TRBJ1-6; no reliable D call. Trimming left V 4 bases short and J 7 bases short, with 11 bases between. The CDR3 is made up of 14 amino acids. Germline V CDR1 and CDR2: MNHEY, SMNVEV (reference sequence).

DNA of the CDR3: TGTGCCAGCAGCACACCCCCTGAAGTAAGCTATGGCTACACCTTC. Its translation: CASSTPPEVSYGYTF. The rearrangement joins TRBV5-4 to TRBJ1-2; D gene unclear. Per the germline V gene, CDR1 is SGHNT and CDR2 is YYREEE (reference sequence). The CDR3 runs to 15 residues. V was clipped by 4 bases and J by 4 bases, with 17 bases between them.

CDR3: CASSPTGTSSYEQYV. The CDR3 region has the DNA TGTGCCAGCAGTCCCACTGGGACATCCTCCTACGAGCAGTACGTC. The gene calls are TRBV28 and TRBJ2-7, with a possible D match to TRBD1 (6 bases). Germline V gene lookup returns CDR1 MDHEN and CDR2 SYDVKM. The CDR3 runs to 15 residues. V was trimmed by 5 bases and J by 0 bases, leaving 14 bases between them.

This sequence joins TRBV28 and TRBJ1-2; tentative D call: TRBD1 (5 bases). The V gene lost 2 bases and the J gene lost 4 bases, with 8 bases spanning the gap. Germline V gene lookup returns CDR1 MDHEN and CDR2 SYDVKM. CDR3 length: 13 residues. CDR3 sequence (DNA): TGTGCCAGCAGTTTAGACAGACGCTATGGCTACACCTTC. Translating gives CASSLDRRYGYTF.

The chain links TRBV15 to TRBJ2-7; 11 bases agree with TRBD2. Germline CDR1 and CDR2: LNHNV and YYDKDF (reference sequence). The CDR3 has 16 amino acids. V trimming: 2 bases; J trimming: 0 bases; junction bases outside the gene matches: 3. CDR3 protein: CATSRLAGGSSYEQYF. The CDR3 coding sequence is TGTGCCACCAGCAGACTAGCGGGGGGTAGCTCCTACGAGCAGTACTTC.

The chain joins TRBV21-1 to TRBJ2-7; TRBD2 was called by the table and not checked on the DNA. TRBV21-1 is reported as a pseudogene. The CDR3 extends over 12 amino acids. CDR3 sequence (DNA): TGTGCCAGCAGCAAAGGCGTCTACGAGCAGTACGTC. It codes for CASSKGVYEQYV.

The CDR3 region has the DNA TGTGCCAGCAGTGCACTAGCGGGGGGAAGTGGTGAGACCCAGTACTTC. It specifies CASSALAGGSGETQYF. V usage is TRBV28 and J usage is TRBJ2-5; 12 nucleotides agree with TRBD2. The CDR3 runs to 16 residues. Germline assignment: CDR1 MDHEN and CDR2 SYDVKM. With 5 bases clipped from V and 5 bases from J, the junction kept 9 bases outside the gene matches.

The chain has TRBV5-8 and TRBJ1-5, with D unclear. The germline CDR1 and CDR2 sequences are SGHTS and YDEGEE. V lost 4 bases, J lost 5 bases, and 16 bases lay in between. The CDR3 loop spans 15 amino acids. The CDR3 protein is CASSLVVIRDQPQHF. DNA of the CDR3: TGTGCCAGCAGCCTGGTGGTTATTCGGGATCAGCCCCAGCATTTT.

This clone was seen many times. The chain couples TRBV10-3 to TRBJ2-7, with 9 bases lining up with TRBD1. Germline-derived CDR1 and CDR2 are ENHRY and SYGVKD. V was clipped by 10 bases and J by 0 bases; unmatched bases: 4. The CDR3 spans 13 residues. CDR3 sequence: CATGTGSSYEQYV. As DNA, the CDR3 is TGTGCCACCGGGACAGGGAGCTCCTACGAGCAGTACGTC.

This clone has only a few counts. The chain recombines TRBV5-1 with TRBJ1-4; 7 bases line up with TRBD1. The trim removed 2 bases at V and 4 bases at J, leaving 5 bases unmatched. The length of the CDR3 is 15 residues. Germline lookup yields CDR1 SGHRS and CDR2 YFSETQ. CDR3 sequence: CASSFRGQYNEKLFF. CDR3 in DNA: TGCGCCAGCAGCTTTAGGGGACAGTATAATGAAAAACTGTTTTTT. Full variable domain (remainder filled in from reference TRBV5-1 and TRBJ1-4): KAGVTQTPRYLIKTRGQQVTLSCSPISGHRSVSWYQQTPGQGLQFLFEYFSETQRNKGNFPGRFSGRQFSNSRSEMNVSTLELGDSALYLCASSFRGQYNEKLFFGSGTQLSVL.

The V gene is TRBV18, the J gene TRBJ2-7; 7 bases agree with TRBD1. Trimming cost V 6 bases and J 0 bases; bases outside gene matches: 5. Per the germline V gene, CDR1 is KGHSH and CDR2 is LQKENI. The CDR3 consists of 14 residues. CDR3 loop: CASSPTGLSYEQYV. The DNA for the CDR3 is TGTGCCAGCTCCCCGACAGGGCTCTCCTACGAGCAGTACGTC.

The chain recombines TRBV19 with TRBJ1-2, with 7 bases fitting TRBD1. CDR3 length: 17 amino acids. V trimming: 8 bases; J trimming: 0 bases; junction bases outside the gene matches: 15. Germline CDR1 and CDR2: LNHDA and SQIVND (reference sequence). The CDR3 spells CASGARDSHLPNYGYTF. As DNA, the CDR3 is TGTGCCAGTGGCGCTCGGGACAGCCATTTACCTAACTATGGCTACACCTTC.

The chain couples TRBV29-1 to TRBJ2-2; D might be TRBD1 (5 bases). The CDR3 runs to 13 residues. Germline-derived CDR1 and CDR2 are SQVTM and ANQGSEA. The V end was cut by 2 bases, the J end by 1 base, with 5 bases between. The CDR3 sequence: CSVEQGNTGELFF. The CDR3 DNA reads TGCAGCGTTGAACAGGGGAACACCGGGGAGCTGTTTTTT.

The rearrangement links TRBV19 to TRBJ1-6; possible D gene TRBD1, 6 bases. V gave up 5 bases and J gave up 9 bases, with 17 bases separating them. This CDR3 is 15 amino acids long. In germline, CDR1 is LNHDA, CDR2 SQIVND (reference sequence). The CDR3 region has the DNA TGTGCCAGTAGTGTACAGGGTGCGTCGAGTTCACCCCTCCACTTT. As protein: CASSVQGASSSPLHF.

J is TRBJ2-1 and V is TRBV29-1, with TRBD2 identical over 9 bases. J lost 5 bases, V lost 3 bases, and 5 bases had no gene match. Germline V CDR1 and CDR2: SQVTM, ANQGSEA. This CDR3 region has 14 residues. CDR3 protein: CSVDASGTHNEQFF. CDR3 sequence (DNA): TGCAGCGTTGATGCTAGCGGGACTCACAATGAGCAGTTCTTC.

The J gene is TRBJ2-1, the V gene TRBV2; D is possibly TRBD1 (7 bases). The CDR3 totals 12 residues. The germline V and J ends were trimmed by 4 bases and 7 bases, with 8 bases remaining between them. Per the germline V gene, CDR1 is SNHLY and CDR2 is FYNNEI. CDR3 nucleotides: TGTGCCAGCAGTGCAGGGGGGAATGAGCAGTTCTTC. Its translation: CASSAGGNEQFF.

The chain recombines TRBV29-1 with TRBJ1-1; no clear D gene. Trimming cost V 4 bases and J 6 bases, with 12 bases left between them. This CDR3 region has 12 residues. Germline V gene sequence: CDR1 SQVTM, CDR2 ANQGSEA. The CDR3 sequence is CSVVSADSEAFF. The CDR3, as DNA: TGCAGCGTTGTTTCCGCGGATTCTGAAGCTTTCTTT.

V gene TRBV30 combines with J gene TRBJ1-5; D is perhaps TRBD1 (5 bases). V was clipped by 0 bases and J by 6 bases, with 12 bases between them. This CDR3 region has 14 residues. Per germline, CDR1 GTSNPN and CDR2 SVGIG (reference sequence). The CDR3 coding sequence is TGTGCCTGGAGTGTACCAGGGCTTGGTCAGCCCCAGCATTTT. It yields the protein CAWSVPGLGQPQHF.

The rearrangement links TRBV9 to TRBJ1-3; weak D call: TRBD1 (6 bases). Trimming pared 0 bases from V and 4 bases from J, leaving 35 bases between. Germline values: CDR1 SGDLS, CDR2 YYNGEE. The CDR3 loop spans 23 amino acids. The CDR3 here is CASSVDPHLTGREKTWLGNTIYF. CDR3 nucleotide sequence: TGTGCCAGCAGCGTAGATCCCCACCTTACAGGGCGGGAGAAGACCTGGCTAGGAAACACCATATATTTT.

The gene calls are TRBV12-3 or TRBV12-4 and TRBJ1-1, with 7 bases aligning to TRBD1. The V and J ends lost 7 bases and 4 bases, in that order; junction bases with no gene match: 3. There are 12 residues in the CDR3. Written as DNA, the CDR3 is TGTGCCAGCACCACAGGGGCCACTGAAGCTTTCTTT. This encodes CASTTGATEAFF.

V and J are TRBV11-2 and TRBJ2-7; TRBD2 matches 8 bases. Germline V gene sequence: CDR1 SGHAT, CDR2 FQNNGV. The CDR3 contains 17 residues. Trimming took 5 bases from V and 0 from J; bases not matched to a gene: 12. The CDR3 coding sequence is TGTGCCAGCAGCCGACCGAGGCGGGAGGCCCCCTCCTACGAGCAGTACTTC. Translation gives CASSRPRREAPSYEQYF.

The V call is TRBV7-2, the J call TRBJ2-7; 8 bases are shared with TRBD1. V lost 5 bases to trimming and J lost 4 bases; unmatched junction nucleotides: 7. The CDR3 sequence is 14 residues long. CDR1 and CDR2 (germline): SGHTA, FQGNSA. CDR3 protein: CASSPNRGYYEQYF. The CDR3 nucleotides read TGTGCCAGCAGCCCGAACAGGGGGTATTACGAGCAGTACTTC. Full variable domain (rest looked up from reference TRBV7-2 and TRBJ2-7): GAGVSQSPSNKVTEKGKDVELRCDPISGHTALYWYRQSLGQGLEFLIYFQGNSAPDKSGLPSDRFSAERTGGSVSTLTIQRTQQEDSAVYLCASSPNRGYYEQYFGPGTRLTVT.